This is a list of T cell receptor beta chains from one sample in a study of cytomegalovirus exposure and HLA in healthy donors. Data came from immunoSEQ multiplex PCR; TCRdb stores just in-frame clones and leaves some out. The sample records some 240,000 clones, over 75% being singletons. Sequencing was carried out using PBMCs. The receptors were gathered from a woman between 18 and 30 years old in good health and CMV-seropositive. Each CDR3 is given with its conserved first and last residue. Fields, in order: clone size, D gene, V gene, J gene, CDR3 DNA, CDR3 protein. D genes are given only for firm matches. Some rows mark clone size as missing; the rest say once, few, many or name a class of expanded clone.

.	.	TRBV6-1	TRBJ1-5	TGTGCCAGCAGTGAAAAATTAGGCAGGGCCCCAAATCAGCCCCAGCATTTT	CASSEKLGRAPNQPQHF
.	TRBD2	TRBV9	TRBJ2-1	TGTGCCAGCAGCCAGCGGGACTCCTGGCTCGTAGAGCAGTTCTTC	CASSQRDSWLVEQFF
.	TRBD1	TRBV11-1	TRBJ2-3	TGTGCCAGCAGCCTCAACAGGGGGCGAGATACGCAGTATTTT	CASSLNRGRDTQYF
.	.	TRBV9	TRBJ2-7	TGTGCCAGCAGCCCAAACGGGGGAAACTACGAGCAGTACTTC	CASSPNGGNYEQYF
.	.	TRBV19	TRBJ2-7	TGTGCCAGTAGAGACGACAGTTACGAGCAGTACTTC	CASRDDSYEQYF
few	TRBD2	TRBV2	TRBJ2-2	TGTGCCAGCAGTGGTGCGGGAGGTTCAAACACCGGGGAGCTGTTTTTT	CASSGAGGSNTGELFF
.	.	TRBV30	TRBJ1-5	TGTGCCTGGAGTGCGAGAACGGATCAGCCCCAGCATTTT	CAWSARTDQPQHF
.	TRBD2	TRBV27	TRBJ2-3	TGTGCCAGCAGTTTACTCCTAGCGGGAGGGGGCACAGATACGCAGTATTTT	CASSLLLAGGGTDTQYF
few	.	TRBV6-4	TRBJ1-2	TGTGCCAGCAGTGCCAGTCAGTGGGCCTATGGCTACACCTTC	CASSASQWAYGYTF
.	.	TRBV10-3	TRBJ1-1	TGTGCCATCACCCGGGCAAGCGGGGACACTGAAGCTTTCTTT	CAITRASGDTEAFF
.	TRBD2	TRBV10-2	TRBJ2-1	TGCGCCAGCAGACCCCCGGGACTAGCGGGAACTATGGGCTACAATGAGCAGTTCTTC	CASRPPGLAGTMGYNEQFF
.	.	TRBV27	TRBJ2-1	TGTGCCAGCAGTTCTTACAGGGGAGCGGGAGCTTGGAATGAGCAGTTCTTC	CASSSYRGAGAWNEQFF
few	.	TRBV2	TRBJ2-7	TGTGCCAGCAGCCCTCCGGGGTCGGGGGTGATGGACGAGCAGTACTTC	CASSPPGSGVMDEQYF
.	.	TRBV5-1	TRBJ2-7	TGCGCCAGCAGCTTGGAGGCGGGGCCCTACGAGCAGTACTTC	CASSLEAGPYEQYF
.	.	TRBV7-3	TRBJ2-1	TGTGCCAGCAGCCAGGGGCTGAGCTCCTACAATGAGCAGTTCTTC	CASSQGLSSYNEQFF
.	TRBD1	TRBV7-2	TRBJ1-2	TGTGCCAGCAGCCCCGGACAGGGCAGGGGCTACACCTTC	CASSPGQGRGYTF
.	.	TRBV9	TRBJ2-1	TGTGCCAGCAGCCCATCTGAGGTGCATGAGCAGTTCTTC	CASSPSEVHEQFF
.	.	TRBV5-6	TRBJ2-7	TGTGCCAGCAGCTTGGGGCTAGCCCCGGTGGAAGAGCAGTACTTC	CASSLGLAPVEEQYF
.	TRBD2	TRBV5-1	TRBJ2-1	TGCGCCAGCAGCTTGGAACTAGCGGACAATGAGCAGTTCTTC	CASSLELADNEQFF
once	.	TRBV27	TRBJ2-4	TGTGCCAGCCTAAGGTGGGGGGAACGGGACATTCAGTACTTC	CASLRWGERDIQYF
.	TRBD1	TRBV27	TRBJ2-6	TGTGCCAGCTGGGCCGGGACAGAAGTGGGGGTCCTGACTTTC	CASWAGTEVGVLTF
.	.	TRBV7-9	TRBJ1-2	TGTGCCAGCAGCTCCCTCCCATCGGGGAACTATGGCTACACCTTC	CASSSLPSGNYGYTF
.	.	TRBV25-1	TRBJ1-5	TGTGCCAGCAGTGAAAGGGGTGGGAGCAATCAGCCCCAGCATTTT	CASSERGGSNQPQHF
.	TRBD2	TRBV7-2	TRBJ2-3	TGTGCCAGCAGCTTCACTAGCGGGAGGATTCAGTATTTT	CASSFTSGRIQYF
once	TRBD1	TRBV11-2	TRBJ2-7	TGTGCCAGCAGCGCAAACAGGGGACGTGTCGTCGAGCAGTACTTC	CASSANRGRVVEQYF
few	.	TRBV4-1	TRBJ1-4	TGCGCCAGCAGCCAAGTAGGGGTCAGCGGGGACGAAAAACTGTTTTTT	CASSQVGVSGDEKLFF
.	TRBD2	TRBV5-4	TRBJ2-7	TGTGCCAGCAGCCTTTTAGCGGGAGGGGGCTACGAGCAGTACTTC	CASSLLAGGGYEQYF
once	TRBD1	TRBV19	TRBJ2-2	TGTGCCAGTAAAGGATTGGGGCAGGGGGAATTGGCCGGGGAGCTGTTTTTT	CASKGLGQGELAGELFF
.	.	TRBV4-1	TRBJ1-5	TGCGCCAGCAGCCAAGGGCCAGGCTTCAATCAGCCCCAGCATTTT	CASSQGPGFNQPQHF
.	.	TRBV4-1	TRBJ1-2	TGCGCCAGCAGCCTTTATACAGGCAGTGATGGCTACACCTTC	CASSLYTGSDGYTF
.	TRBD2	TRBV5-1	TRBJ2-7	TGCGCCAGCAGCTTGACTTTTGGGGGAGGGCCCAGCGAGCAGTACTTC	CASSLTFGGGPSEQYF
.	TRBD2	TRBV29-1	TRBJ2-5	TGCAGCGTTGAATACGGCGACGTAAGGCAGCGGGGTCGAGAGACCCAGTACTTC	CSVEYGDVRQRGRETQYF
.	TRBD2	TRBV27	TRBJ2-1	TGTGCCAGCAGAAACCGGACTAGCGGGATGGGTGAGCAGTTCTTC	CASRNRTSGMGEQFF
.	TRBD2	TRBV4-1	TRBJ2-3	TGCGCCAGCAGCCTTCGACTAGCGGAGTTCACAGATACGCAGTATTTT	CASSLRLAEFTDTQYF
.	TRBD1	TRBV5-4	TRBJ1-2	TGTGCCAGCAGCGCCGCTCTAGGGACAGGGATTGCTGGCTACACCTTC	CASSAALGTGIAGYTF
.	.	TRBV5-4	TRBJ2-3	TGTGCCAGCGGCCGCACAGATACGCAGTATTTT	CASGRTDTQYF
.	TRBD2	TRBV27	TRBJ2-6	TGTGCCAGCAGTATAACGGGGGGGGCCGGGGCCAACGTCCTGACTTTC	CASSITGGAGANVLTF
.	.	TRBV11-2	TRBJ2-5	TGTGCCAGCAGCCCCGGCGGGACCCAGTACTTC	CASSPGGTQYF
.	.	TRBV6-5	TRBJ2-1	TGTGCCAGCAGTTATGCCAGAACCTTAAACAATGAGCAGTTCTTC	CASSYARTLNNEQFF
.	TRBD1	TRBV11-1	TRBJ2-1	TGTGCCAGCAGCTGGACAGGGGGTGGCAATGAGCAGTTCTTC	CASSWTGGGNEQFF
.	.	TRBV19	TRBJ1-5	TGTGCCAGTCGGCAGGCCTATAGCAATCAGCCCCAGCATTTT	CASRQAYSNQPQHF
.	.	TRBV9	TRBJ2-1	TGTGCCAGCAGCGTGGAGACGGATTACAATGAGCAGTTCTTC	CASSVETDYNEQFF
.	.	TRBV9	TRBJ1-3	TGTGCCAGCAGCGTAGGGGCCGCAAACTCTGGAAACACCATATATTTT	CASSVGAANSGNTIYF
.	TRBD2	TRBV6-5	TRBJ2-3	TGTGCCAGCAGTTACTCGCCTAGCGGGAACCCAGATACGCAGTATTTT	CASSYSPSGNPDTQYF
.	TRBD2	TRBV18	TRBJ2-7	TGTGCCAGCTCACCCCAGCGGGAAGGAGGCTACGAGCAGTACTTC	CASSPQREGGYEQYF
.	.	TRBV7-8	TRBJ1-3	TGTGCCAGCAGCTACCGGGTCCTTCACCCTGGAAACACCATATATTTT	CASSYRVLHPGNTIYF
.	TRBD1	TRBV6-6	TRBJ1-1	TGTGCCAGCAGTGGAGGACAGGGGGCCACTGAAGCTTTCTTT	CASSGGQGATEAFF
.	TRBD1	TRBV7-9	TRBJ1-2	TGTGCCAGCAGCTTAGTCCGGGACAGGGTGGTCTACACCTTC	CASSLVRDRVVYTF
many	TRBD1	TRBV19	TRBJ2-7	TGTGCCAGTAGTCCGCGGACAGGGCCCTACGAGCAGTACTTC	CASSPRTGPYEQYF
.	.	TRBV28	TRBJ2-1	TGTGCCAGCAGCCGCGCCCCCGGACAGAATGAGCAGTTCTTC	CASSRAPGQNEQFF
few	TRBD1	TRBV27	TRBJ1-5	TGTGCCAGCGGGGGGACAGGGTATCAGCCCCAGCATTTT	CASGGTGYQPQHF
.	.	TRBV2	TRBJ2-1	TGTGCCAGCAGGGGAGATTACAATGAGCAGTTCTTC	CASRGDYNEQFF
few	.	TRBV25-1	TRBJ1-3	TGTGCCAGCAGTGACTCTAACGCGGAGAATGGAAACACCATATATTTT	CASSDSNAENGNTIYF